This TCR beta chain came from a study of monozygotic twins with cystic fibrosis. Study-wide results and limits: In this small cohort, shared CDR3 numbers showed no association with age, concordance or disease severity. Nucleotide-identical clonotype sharing was significantly higher within monozygotic CF twin pairs than between unrelated CF individuals.

The CDR3 spans 18 residues. J lost 0 bases, V lost 1 base, and 11 bases had no gene match. Per the germline V gene, CDR1 is SGHVS and CDR2 is FQNEAQ. Some clones are missing from TCRdb's copy, which holds only in-frame ones; the method was immunoSEQ multiplex PCR. The data show about 7,500 clones, with 94% seen just once and approximately 0.54% held by the top ten. About this clone: The antigen is unknown.

J is TRBJ2-7 and V is TRBV7-8; 8 positions match TRBD1. The TCR was taken from a boy aged 2-9 years with cystic fibrosis. Sequencing was carried out using blood. DNA for the CDR3: TGTGCCAGCAGCTTAGTTGGGTGGACAGGGCTCTTCTCCTACGAGCAGTACTTC. Encoded protein: CASSLVGWTGLFSYEQYF. Using reference TRBV7-8 and TRBJ2-7 for the parts outside the CDR3, the full variable domain is GAGVSQSPRYKVAKRGQDVALRCDPISGHVSLFWYQQALGQGPEFLTYFQNEAQLDKSGLPSDRFFAERPEGSVSTLKIQRTQQEDSAVYLCASSLVGWTGLFSYEQYFGPGTRLTVT.